Listed below are T cell receptor beta chains from one sample, sequenced in a study of T-cell reconstitution after alpha-beta-depleted transplantation in children. TCRdb processed the PCR reads anew with MiXCR; each CDR3 protein has one entry. The sample yields 350,000 to 400,000 distinct CDR3 sequences, about 14% seen once. The sequencing used PBMCs, collected from the stem cell graft. The receptor set was obtained from a human donor who donated a stem cell graft to a child with Fanconi anemia. The CDR3 runs from the conserved cysteine through the conserved F or W. The D gene is left open where the match is weak. Clone sizes are given selectively: once, few, many, or a class where the clone is expanded.

clone size: few; CDR3 length: 16; V gene: TRBV9; D gene: NA; J gene: TRBJ2-3; CDR3 DNA: TGTGCCAGCAGCGTAGCTTTAGGTATCAACCCAGATACGCAGTATTTT; CDR3 protein: CASSVALGINPDTQYF
clone size: NA; CDR3 length: 15; V gene: TRBV2; D gene: NA; J gene: TRBJ2-1; CDR3 DNA: TGTGCCAGCAGGAGAGCTAGGCTCCCCTACAATGAGCAGTTCTTC; CDR3 protein: CASRRARLPYNEQFF
clone size: NA; CDR3 length: 14; V gene: TRBV3-1; D gene: NA; J gene: TRBJ1-5; CDR3 DNA: TGTGCCAGCAGCCAGCGGGGCGGGAATCAGCCCCAGCATTTT; CDR3 protein: CASSQRGGNQPQHF
clone size: few; CDR3 length: 14; V gene: TRBV20-1; D gene: NA; J gene: TRBJ2-5; CDR3 DNA: TGCAGTGCCCCCGGGGTTCCGGGGGAAGAGACCCAGTACTTC; CDR3 protein: CSAPGVPGEETQYF
clone size: few; CDR3 length: 14; V gene: TRBV6-5; D gene: TRBD1; J gene: TRBJ1-2; CDR3 DNA: TGTGCCAGCAGTTACACTGACAGGGGTCGTGGCTACACCTTC; CDR3 protein: CASSYTDRGRGYTF
clone size: many; CDR3 length: 16; V gene: TRBV5-1; D gene: NA; J gene: TRBJ2-4; CDR3 DNA: TGCGCCAGCAGCTTTAACGGGGACACAGCCAAAAACATTCAGTACTTC; CDR3 protein: CASSFNGDTAKNIQYF
clone size: NA; CDR3 length: 16; V gene: TRBV15; D gene: TRBD2; J gene: TRBJ2-1; CDR3 DNA: TGTGCCACCAGCAGCGACACTAGCGGCTCGTTCAATGAGCAGTTCTTC; CDR3 protein: CATSSDTSGSFNEQFF
clone size: few; CDR3 length: 17; V gene: TRBV12-3/TRBV12-4; D gene: TRBD1; J gene: TRBJ2-2; CDR3 DNA: TGTGCCAGCAGTCCCCAGGGGGCAGGGGACGGCACCGGGGAGCTGTTTTTT; CDR3 protein: CASSPQGAGDGTGELFF
clone size: many; CDR3 length: 13; V gene: TRBV18; D gene: NA; J gene: TRBJ2-5; CDR3 DNA: TGTGCCAGCTTACCCCAGATCGGAGAGACCCAGTACTTC; CDR3 protein: CASLPQIGETQYF
clone size: few; CDR3 length: 13; V gene: TRBV7-8; D gene: NA; J gene: TRBJ1-1; CDR3 DNA: TGTGCCAGCTCGAAGGGGTTGAACACTGAAGCTTTCTTT; CDR3 protein: CASSKGLNTEAFF
clone size: few; CDR3 length: 15; V gene: TRBV6-4; D gene: NA; J gene: TRBJ2-3; CDR3 DNA: TGTGCCAGCAGAGATAGGGACTTCCCTCGGGGAGGGCAGTATTTT; CDR3 protein: CASRDRDFPRGGQYF
clone size: few; CDR3 length: 15; V gene: TRBV12-3/TRBV12-4; D gene: TRBD1; J gene: TRBJ2-1; CDR3 DNA: TGTGCCAGCAGTGTAACAGGGGATTCCTACAATGAGCAGTTCTTC; CDR3 protein: CASSVTGDSYNEQFF
clone size: NA; CDR3 length: 17; V gene: TRBV25-1; D gene: NA; J gene: TRBJ1-5; CDR3 DNA: TGTGCCAGCAGCCCTCCGGACGGAACCTTGAACAATCAGCCCCAGCATTTT; CDR3 protein: CASSPPDGTLNNQPQHF
clone size: few; CDR3 length: 15; V gene: TRBV21-1; D gene: NA; J gene: TRBJ2-1; CDR3 DNA: TGTGCCAGCAGCAAAGACAGGGCAGGTTCGCATGAGCAGTTCTTC; CDR3 protein: CASSKDRAGSHEQFF
clone size: many; CDR3 length: 16; V gene: TRBV11-1; D gene: NA; J gene: TRBJ2-2; CDR3 DNA: TGTGCCAGCAGCTTAGCGGACGGGGTAGACACCGGGGAGCTGTTTTTT; CDR3 protein: CASSLADGVDTGELFF
clone size: few; CDR3 length: 14; V gene: TRBV6-2/TRBV6-3; D gene: NA; J gene: TRBJ1-1; CDR3 DNA: TGTGCCAGCAGTTACGATACTTGGGGCACTGAAGCTTTCTTT; CDR3 protein: CASSYDTWGTEAFF
clone size: few; CDR3 length: 11; V gene: TRBV28; D gene: NA; J gene: TRBJ1-5; CDR3 DNA: TGTGCCAGCAGTTTTCGGCAGCCCCAGCATTTT; CDR3 protein: CASSFRQPQHF
clone size: NA; CDR3 length: 14; V gene: TRBV6-5; D gene: NA; J gene: TRBJ1-2; CDR3 DNA: TGTGCCAGCAGGAGTGCAGGCGCTAACTATGGCTACACCTTC; CDR3 protein: CASRSAGANYGYTF
clone size: NA; CDR3 length: 12; V gene: TRBV7-9; D gene: NA; J gene: TRBJ1-1; CDR3 DNA: TGTGCCAGCAGCGCCCACGGACCGAATGCTTTCTTT; CDR3 protein: CASSAHGPNAFF
clone size: many; CDR3 length: 15; V gene: TRBV5-1; D gene: NA; J gene: TRBJ2-1; CDR3 DNA: TGCGCCAGCAGCGTCTCGGGGAACTCCTACAATGAGCAGTTCTTC; CDR3 protein: CASSVSGNSYNEQFF
clone size: NA; CDR3 length: 14; V gene: TRBV4-3; D gene: NA; J gene: TRBJ1-2; CDR3 DNA: TGCGCCAGCAGCCAAGAGAACCTGAACTATGGCTACACCTTC; CDR3 protein: CASSQENLNYGYTF
clone size: NA; CDR3 length: 16; V gene: TRBV7-8; D gene: TRBD1; J gene: TRBJ1-5; CDR3 DNA: TGTGCCAGCAGCTACACAGGGGGCAATACCAAGCAGCCCCAGCATTTT; CDR3 protein: CASSYTGGNTKQPQHF
clone size: many; CDR3 length: 15; V gene: TRBV20-1; D gene: NA; J gene: TRBJ2-3; CDR3 DNA: TGCAGTGCTAGGAAGCAGCGAACCCTCGCAGATACGCAGTATTTT; CDR3 protein: CSARKQRTLADTQYF
clone size: few; CDR3 length: 17; V gene: TRBV12-3/TRBV12-4; D gene: NA; J gene: TRBJ1-4; CDR3 DNA: TGTGCCAGCAGTTTAAGGTCGGGTGGAGGAACTAATGAAAAACTGTTTTTT; CDR3 protein: CASSLRSGGGTNEKLFF
clone size: many; CDR3 length: 11; V gene: TRBV30; D gene: NA; J gene: TRBJ2-3; CDR3 DNA: TGTGCCTGGGGAAACACAGATACGCAGTATTTT; CDR3 protein: CAWGNTDTQYF
clone size: many; CDR3 length: 14; V gene: TRBV7-7; D gene: NA; J gene: TRBJ2-2; CDR3 DNA: TGTGCCAGCAGCTCACAGCTCTCCACCGGGGAGCTGTTTTTT; CDR3 protein: CASSSQLSTGELFF
clone size: many; CDR3 length: 16; V gene: TRBV29-1; D gene: NA; J gene: TRBJ1-1; CDR3 DNA: TGCAGCGTTGAATCCCGCCAAGGCCCGGTGAACACTGAAGCTTTCTTT; CDR3 protein: CSVESRQGPVNTEAFF
clone size: NA; CDR3 length: 14; V gene: TRBV12-3/TRBV12-4; D gene: NA; J gene: TRBJ1-4; CDR3 DNA: TGTGCCAGCAAAGCCTCCGGGAACTATGAAAAACTGTTTTTT; CDR3 protein: CASKASGNYEKLFF
clone size: many; CDR3 length: 13; V gene: TRBV20-1; D gene: NA; J gene: TRBJ1-1; CDR3 DNA: TGCAGTGCTAGAGAGGACCAGAACACTGAAGCTTTCTTT; CDR3 protein: CSAREDQNTEAFF
clone size: NA; CDR3 length: 15; V gene: TRBV12-3/TRBV12-4; D gene: NA; J gene: TRBJ1-1; CDR3 DNA: TGTGCCAGCAGTCCGTTTCGGGGGGGAAACACTGAAGCTTTCTTT; CDR3 protein: CASSPFRGGNTEAFF
clone size: NA; CDR3 length: 17; V gene: TRBV9; D gene: NA; J gene: TRBJ2-5; CDR3 DNA: TGTGCCAGCAGCGTAGGTGTGGCTACCTGGGGCCAAGAGACCCAGTACTTC; CDR3 protein: CASSVGVATWGQETQYF
clone size: once; CDR3 length: 16; V gene: TRBV18; D gene: NA; J gene: TRBJ1-2; CDR3 DNA: TGTGCCAGCTCGAGTGACCCAAAAAAAGCCGCGGATGGCTACACCTTC; CDR3 protein: CASSSDPKKAADGYTF
clone size: many; CDR3 length: 15; V gene: TRBV20-1; D gene: TRBD1; J gene: TRBJ1-2; CDR3 DNA: TGCAGTGCTAGAGATGCTGACAGGGGATCCTATGGCTACACCTTC; CDR3 protein: CSARDADRGSYGYTF
clone size: few; CDR3 length: 15; V gene: TRBV6-5; D gene: NA; J gene: TRBJ1-1; CDR3 DNA: TGTGCCAGCAGTTACTCCAGGATGGGGTCCACTGAAGCTTTCTTT; CDR3 protein: CASSYSRMGSTEAFF
clone size: few; CDR3 length: 14; V gene: TRBV5-1; D gene: NA; J gene: TRBJ2-5; CDR3 DNA: TGCGCCAGCAGCTTGGGGGACCTCGAAGAGACCCAGTACTTC; CDR3 protein: CASSLGDLEETQYF
clone size: many; CDR3 length: 14; V gene: TRBV7-9; D gene: NA; J gene: TRBJ1-1; CDR3 DNA: TGTGCCAGCAGATATATGCAGGGGAGGACTGAAGCTTTCTTT; CDR3 protein: CASRYMQGRTEAFF
clone size: NA; CDR3 length: 14; V gene: TRBV4-3; D gene: NA; J gene: TRBJ2-2; CDR3 DNA: TGCGCCAGCAGCCAAGTTGGTCTCACCGGGGAGCTGTTTTTT; CDR3 protein: CASSQVGLTGELFF
clone size: NA; CDR3 length: 14; V gene: TRBV5-1; D gene: NA; J gene: TRBJ2-5; CDR3 DNA: TGCGCCAGCAGCTTAAGTAGACGTACAGAGACCCAGTACTTC; CDR3 protein: CASSLSRRTETQYF
clone size: NA; CDR3 length: 18; V gene: TRBV4-3; D gene: TRBD2; J gene: TRBJ2-6; CDR3 DNA: TGCGCCAGCAGCCAAGATCGGGGGGGTTCGTGGGGGGCCAACGTCCTGACTTTC; CDR3 protein: CASSQDRGGSWGANVLTF
clone size: NA; CDR3 length: 15; V gene: TRBV5-4; D gene: TRBD1; J gene: TRBJ2-5; CDR3 DNA: TGTGCCAGCAGCTTGGAAACAGGGGCAATGGAGACCCAGTACTTC; CDR3 protein: CASSLETGAMETQYF